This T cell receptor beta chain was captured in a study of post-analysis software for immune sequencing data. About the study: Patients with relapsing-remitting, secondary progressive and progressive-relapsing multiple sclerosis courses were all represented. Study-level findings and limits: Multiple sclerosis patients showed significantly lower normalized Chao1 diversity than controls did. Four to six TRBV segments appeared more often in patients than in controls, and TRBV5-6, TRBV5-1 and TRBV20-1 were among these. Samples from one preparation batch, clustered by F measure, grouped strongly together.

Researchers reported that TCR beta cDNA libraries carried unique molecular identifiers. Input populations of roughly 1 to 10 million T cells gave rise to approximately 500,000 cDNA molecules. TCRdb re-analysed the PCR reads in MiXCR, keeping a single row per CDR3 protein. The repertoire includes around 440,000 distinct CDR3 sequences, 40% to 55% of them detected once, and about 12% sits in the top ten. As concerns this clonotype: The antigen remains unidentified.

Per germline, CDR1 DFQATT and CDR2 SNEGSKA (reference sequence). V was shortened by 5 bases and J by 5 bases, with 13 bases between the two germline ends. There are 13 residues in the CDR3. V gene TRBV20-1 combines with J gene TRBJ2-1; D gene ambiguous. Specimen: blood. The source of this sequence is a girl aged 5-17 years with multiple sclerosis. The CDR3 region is CSALGDPDNEQFF. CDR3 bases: TGCAGTGCTCTAGGAGACCCAGACAATGAGCAGTTCTTC.